Described below is a single T cell receptor beta chain sequence and its context. This clone was seen only a few times. The antigen it recognizes is unknown. There are no base qualities to consult, and no much larger clone falls within one base. According to the germline V gene, CDR1 reads MGHRA and CDR2 reads YSYEKL. After removal of 3 bases from V and 5 bases from J, the junction retains 6 bases not matched to a gene. The CDR3 measures 15 amino acids from cysteine to phenylalanine. This entry keeps only the CDR3 DNA: 45 bases, framed from base 1. The data are from a study of shared clonotypes between healthy human individuals (dated by TCRdb to about 2020). Study-level background: A couple of women and three men aged 18 to 49 years were included in the cohort. Per donor, three plates each were used for CD4 naive and CD4 memory, two for CD8 naive, and one for CD8 memory. The study deeply sequenced blood TCR repertoires of several healthy adults to estimate repertoire size and the extent of clonotype sharing between individuals. Libraries were prepared and TCR repertoires were sequenced by different laboratories using diverse techniques, in order to increase sequencing depth and limit assay-specific biases. Between about 0.94 and 8.9 billion PBMCs per donor were obtained by leukapheresis.

Donors were healthy HIV-negative adults with no recently reported acute infections or vaccinations. All donors were Caucasian adults living in Nashville, Tennessee, USA. CD4+ T cells were enriched by magnetic negative selection, after which naive cells were positively selected on CD45RA and the negative fraction was taken as the memory subset. Blood was collected by leukapheresis, and PBMCs were isolated by Ficoll-Histopaque density gradient centrifugation and then cryopreserved in liquid nitrogen vapor phase. Purity and quantity of every magnetically sorted T cell population were checked by analytical flow cytometry. From each sorted fraction, genomic DNA was isolated and quantified by UV absorbance on a Nanodrop 2000c. The research as a whole found: Across a few donors, around 5% of naive CD4, approximately 3.5% of naive CD8, under 2.5% of memory CD4, and over 0.35% of memory CD8 clonotypes were shared. Based on pairwise subsampling, the degree of clonotype sharing among donors was expected to be affected by sequencing depth. Rarefaction of sorted-subset datasets indicated incomplete sequencing despite the large sequencing depth. Sampling was restricted to blood, and TCR repertoires in tissue are likely to differ from TCR repertoires in blood. The small number of donors limited the genetic and exposure-history diversity represented. Naive subsets generally had larger estimated clonotype richness than memory subsets. Compared with non-shared clonotypes, the clonotypes found in all four sorted-subset donors had higher generation probabilities.

Using the deep immunoSEQ assay, multiplex PCR amplified TCR CDR3 regions from genomic DNA. Extracted genomic DNA from each cell subset was distributed evenly across all wells of several immunoSEQ 96-well plates, and each plate was treated as a replicate. For sorted subsets, about 200 ng genomic DNA, equal to 30,000 or so T cell genomes, was loaded into each replicate PCR. Purified libraries were measured with a Qubit 3.0 fluorometer, size-checked on a Bioanalyzer 2100, and measured again with the KAPA Library Quantification kit. Each immunoSEQ 96-well plate was sequenced on its own single-read 150-cycle Illumina NextSeq 550 flow cell. The original methods were these. Because the immunoSEQ output held only junctional sequences and lacked quality scores, the filtering could not match the filtering applied to full-length reads. Sequences were annotated with PyIR, a Python wrapper for IgBLAST v1.9, using IMGT germline references to assign V/J genes and CDR3. Reads were removed for weak V/J assignments (E-value above 1e-6), missing CDR3, stop codons, out-of-frame junctions, or ambiguous translated residues. V3J clonotypes were defined as sequences sharing the same inferred V gene, J gene, and CDR3 amino acid sequence. Percentage overlap between repertoires was computed as shared unique clonotypes divided by the size of the smaller repertoire. RTK rarefaction, the Chao1 estimator, and Recon v2.1 estimates of unobserved clonotypes were used to assess repertoire richness. Generation probabilities were computed with OLGA for all TCRbeta clonotypes obtained by the gDNA method from several donors. TCRdb limited this immuneACCESS table to in-frame rearrangements with V and J called. A share of clones is missing; checked studies link under half to unresolved V genes, and the rest is unexplained. The D gene and trimming were derived from the DNA, and the V and J assignments and clone size from that table. Across this sample there are over a million clones, with roughly 80% seen only once. The biggest ten clones account for around 1.5% of the sample.

The material sequenced was memory CD4+ T cells sorted from blood. What the cell subset or site label conveys for this sample: CD45RA-negative fraction. The receptor's source is a man aged 18 to 29 in good health. Recombination joined TRBV4-1 with TRBJ1-2; 10 bases in the junction line up with TRBD1. CDR3 region: CASSHSDRGGYGYTF. Here is the DNA: TGCGCCAGCAGCCATTCGGACAGGGGGGGATATGGCTACACCTTC.